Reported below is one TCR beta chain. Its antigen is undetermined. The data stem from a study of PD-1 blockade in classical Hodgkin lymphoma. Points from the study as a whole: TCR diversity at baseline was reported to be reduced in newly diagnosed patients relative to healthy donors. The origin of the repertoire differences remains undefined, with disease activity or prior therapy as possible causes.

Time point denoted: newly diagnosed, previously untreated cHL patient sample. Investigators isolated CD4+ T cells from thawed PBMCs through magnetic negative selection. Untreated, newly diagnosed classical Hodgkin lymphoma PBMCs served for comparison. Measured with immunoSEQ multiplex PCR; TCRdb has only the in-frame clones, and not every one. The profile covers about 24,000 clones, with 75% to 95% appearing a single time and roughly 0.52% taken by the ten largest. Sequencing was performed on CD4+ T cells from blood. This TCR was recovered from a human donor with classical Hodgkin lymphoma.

In DNA form, the CDR3 reads TGCGCCAGCAGTGAGGGAACTAATGAAAAACTGTTTTTT. Amino acid sequence: CASSEGTNEKLFF. The rearrangement uses TRBV5-1 and TRBJ1-4, with D uncertain. V lost 5 bases and J lost 1, with 6 bases in between. The CDR3 spans 13 residues. Germline CDR1 SGHRS, CDR2 YFSETQ.